This TCR beta chain was found in a study of blood T cell repertoires in COVID-19. For the study at large: Sources were T cells, B-cell-depleted T cells, or PBMCs; the material itself was cDNA or gDNA.

Authors' methods: Estimation of nucleated cell counts was performed using reference gene primer amplification. The repertoire was sequenced with immunoSEQ multiplex PCR; TCRdb's copy has only in-frame clones and lacks some. V and J calls and clone size come straight from that table; D and trimming were deduced from the DNA. This table has some 50,000 clones, about 87% appearing once. From germline, CDR1 is SGDLS and CDR2 YYNGEE. The CDR3 is made up of 13 amino acids. The ends were cut back, 3 bases at V and 1 base at J, with 7 bases in the middle. The chain has TRBV9 and TRBJ2-5; D possibly corresponds to TRBD1 (6 bases). Sequencing used peripheral blood. The receptor was derived from a man aged 45-65 years with acute or convalescent COVID-19. The chain's CDR3 is CASSGTVQETQYF. The CDR3 bases are TGTGCCAGCAGCGGGACAGTCCAAGAGACCCAGTACTTC.